Listed here are 14 T cell receptor beta chains from one sample, sequenced in a study of T cell changes during pregnancy in multiple sclerosis (dated by TCRdb to between 2018 and 2021). Libraries were made using the immunoSEQ multiplex PCR assay. TCRdb carries this immuneACCESS record with in-frame sequences only. Its versions omit some clonotypes, under half of them owing to an unresolved V gene in the studies checked, with the rest unexplained. The sample table shows about 85,000 clones, and approximately 89% are seen once. The ten largest clones add up to more than 2.5% of the sample. The sample here was peripheral blood, taken in the first trimester of pregnancy. Source of these receptors: a female donor with multiple sclerosis, enrolled in a pregnancy study.

The chain links TRBV28 to TRBJ1-1; no definite D call. V shed 5 bases and J shed 1 base, with 17 bases lying between them. The CDR3 is made up of 16 amino acids. The germline V gene encodes CDR1 MDHEN and CDR2 SYDVKM. DNA for the CDR3: TGTGCCAGCAGTCCCTTTGAGGGCACAACGAACACTGAAGCTTTCTTT. It yields the protein CASSPFEGTTNTEAFF.

J is TRBJ1-3 and V is TRBV5-1; TRBD1 agrees at 10 bases. The ends lost 4 bases at V and 1 base at J; junction bases unmatched: 5. The CDR3 contains 16 residues. The germline gives CDR1 SGHRS, CDR2 YFSETQ. DNA for the CDR3: TGCGCCAGCAGCGACGGACAGGGGGTATCTGGAAACACCATATATTTT. The encoded protein is CASSDGQGVSGNTIYF.

The V and J genes are TRBV14 and TRBJ1-1; 11 bases are a match to TRBD1. Germline V CDR1 and CDR2: SGHDN, FVKESK. J lost 4 bases, V lost 5 bases, and 6 bases had no gene match. This CDR3 is built from 15 residues. This chain's CDR3 is CASSAGTGGGTEAFF. CDR3 DNA: TGTGCCAGCAGCGCCGGGACAGGGGGTGGCACTGAAGCTTTCTTT.

This chain's CDR3 is CASSLGGLAAYEQYF. The CDR3 region has the DNA TGTGCCAGCAGCTTAGGAGGACTAGCGGCCTACGAGCAGTACTTC. The chain joins TRBV7-9 to TRBJ2-7, with 10 nucleotides matching TRBD2. The V gene end was trimmed by 1 base and the J gene end by 2 bases; junction bases not matched to a gene: 2. The germline V gene encodes CDR1 SEHNR and CDR2 FQNEAQ (reference sequence). The CDR3 length is 15 residues.

This clone was seen just once. The genes are TRBV20-1 and TRBJ1-2, with unresolved D. Germline lookup yields CDR1 DFQATT and CDR2 SNEGSKA (reference sequence). V was trimmed by 7 bases and J by 4 bases, leaving 10 bases between them. CDR3 length equals 11 residues. The CDR3 here is CSVTTLYGYTF. The CDR3 DNA follows: TGCAGTGTCACAACCCTCTATGGCTACACCTTC.

CDR3 residues: CASSRGGANTEAFF. The CDR3 DNA sequence: TGTGCCAGCTCACGGGGAGGGGCGAACACTGAAGCTTTCTTT. This chain uses TRBV18 with TRBJ1-1; weak D call: TRBD1 (5 bases). Germline V gives CDR1 KGHSH, CDR2 LQKENI. The CDR3 is 14 amino acids. Trimming removed 4 bases from V and 1 base from J, with 10 bases in between. Based on the CDR3 plus reference TRBV18 and TRBJ1-1, the full variable domain is NAGVMQNPRHLVRRRGQEARLRCSPMKGHSHVYWYRQLPEEGLKFMVYLQKENIIDESGMPKERFSAEFPKEGPSILRIQQVVRGDSAAYFCASSRGGANTEAFFGQGTRLTVV.

The chain is built from TRBV21-1 and TRBJ1-5; no check of the table's D call, TRBD1, against the DNA was made. TRBV21-1 is recorded as a pseudogene. The CDR3 contains 16 residues. CDR3 in DNA: TGTGCCAGCAGCAACAAGACAGGGGTTGCCAATCAGCCCCAGCATTTT. The encoded protein is CASSNKTGVANQPQHF.

V is TRBV5-1 and J is TRBJ2-1, with D perhaps TRBD1 (6 bases). CDR3 length: 15 amino acids. V lost 3 bases and J 4 bases, leaving 14 bases between the germline ends. The germline gives CDR1 SGHRS, CDR2 YFSETQ. The chain's CDR3 is CASSSLGAEYNEQFF. CDR3 sequence (DNA): TGCGCCAGCAGCTCCTTGGGGGCGGAGTACAATGAGCAGTTCTTC.

CDR3 residues: CASSGQGNRGPPYNEQFF. DNA of the CDR3: TGTGCCAGCAGCGGACAGGGGAACAGGGGGCCACCCTACAATGAGCAGTTCTTC. The rearrangement links TRBV5-6 to TRBJ2-1; TRBD1 aligns across 9 bases. V lost 4 bases, J lost 2 bases, and 13 bases stayed unmatched. The length of the CDR3 is 18 residues. Germline-derived CDR1 and CDR2 are SGHDT and YYEEEE.

The chain employs TRBV2 and TRBJ2-3; 10 bases match TRBD1. The length of the CDR3 is 17 residues. Germline CDR1 SNHLY, CDR2 FYNNEI. The V gene end was trimmed by 9 bases and the J gene end by 6 bases; junction bases not matched to a gene: 18. The DNA for the CDR3 is TGTGCCAGTGGAAGGATAAGGACAGGGGGGGACCGGGATACGCAGTATTTT. Its protein is CASGRIRTGGDRDTQYF.

The chain couples TRBV30 to TRBJ2-5, with a tentative D call TRBD2 (5 bases). Germline CDR1 and CDR2: GTSNPN and SVGIG (reference sequence). This CDR3 contains 15 residues. The V end lost 0 bases, the J end lost 5 bases, and 16 bases lay between the germline ends. CDR3: CAWSVVSGRYETQYF. The CDR3 DNA reads as TGTGCCTGGAGTGTAGTTAGTGGGAGATACGAGACCCAGTACTTC. The complete variable domain, with remaining parts taken from reference TRBV30 and TRBJ2-5, reads SQTIHQWPATLVQPVGSPLSLECTVEGTSNPNLYWYRQAAGRGLQLLFYSVGIGQISSEVPQNLSASRPQDRQFILSSKKLLLSDSGFYLCAWSVVSGRYETQYFGPGTRLLVL.

The chain carries TRBV28 and TRBJ1-6; 9 nucleotides align to TRBD1. J lost 5 bases, V lost 3 bases, and 14 bases had no gene match. Per germline, CDR1 MDHEN and CDR2 SYDVKM. The length of the CDR3 is 19 residues. CDR3 nucleotide sequence: TGTGCCAGCAGTTTGGAGGGACAGGGCGTTCTTACAAATAATTCACCCCTCCACTTT. As protein: CASSLEGQGVLTNNSPLHF.

The V gene is TRBV29-1, the J gene TRBJ1-2; a weak D match, TRBD1 (6 bases). The CDR3 length is 13 residues. Trimming cost V 2 bases and J 6 bases, with 13 bases left between them. Germline CDR1 SQVTM, CDR2 ANQGSEA. The CDR3 bases are TGCAGCGTTGAAAGCGGACAGAAGAATGGCTACACCTTC. This codes for CSVESGQKNGYTF.

The V gene is TRBV19, the J gene TRBJ2-7; 7 bases line up with TRBD1. The CDR3 runs to 14 residues. J gave up 6 bases and V 8 bases, and 13 bases lay outside the gene matches. Germline V CDR1 and CDR2: LNHDA, SQIVND (reference sequence). CDR3 in amino acids: CASARSPGQVEQYF. For the CDR3, the DNA is TGTGCCAGTGCGAGATCACCAGGACAGGTCGAGCAGTACTTC.